This TCR beta chain originates from a study of Graves' ophthalmopathy and Graves' hyperthyroidism. For repertoire sequencing, the TCR beta CDR3 regions were amplified from RNA transcripts. Second-round multiplex PCR came after a first-round RT-PCR that employed HTBI primers. MiXCR, applied by TCRdb to the multiplex PCR reads, yields one record per CDR3 protein. Of roughly 1.1 million distinct CDR3 sequences listed, around a third are singletons. Deletions cut 10 bases from V and 0 bases from J, with 22 bases between. Germline CDR1 is ENHRY and CDR2 is SYGVKD. The CDR3 contains 17 residues. The sequencing input was peripheral blood or thyroid tissue (not recorded which). The sequence was obtained from an adult man with Graves' hyperthyroidism. This chain uses TRBV10-3 with TRBJ1-5; D not certain. CDR3 protein: CASSHGSPGYSNQPQHF. As DNA, the CDR3 is TGTGCCAGCAGCCACGGTTCCCCGGGATATAGCAATCAGCCCCAGCATTTT.